The T cell receptor beta chain under discussion was sequenced for a study of PD-1 blockade in mismatch repair-deficient tumors. For the study at large: Patients had over 10 mismatch repair-deficient cancer types, all previously treated and progressing.

PCR or immunohistochemistry showed mismatch repair deficiency in every enrolled patient. V was clipped by 4 bases and J by 2 bases, with 12 bases between them. The CDR3 totals 14 residues. The germline V gene encodes CDR1 MNHEY and CDR2 SVGAGI. The table came from immunoSEQ multiplex PCR; TCRdb's copy has only in-frame clones and leaves some out. The table lists around 68,000 clones, around 80% of them singletons. This receptor was obtained from an adult with mismatch repair-deficient cancer. The sequencing here drew on peripheral blood, taken 2 weeks after starting pembrolizumab. The J gene is TRBJ2-7, the V gene TRBV6-5, with D hard to call. The CDR3: CASSWERDTYEQYF. DNA of the CDR3: TGTGCCAGCAGTTGGGAAAGGGATACCTACGAGCAGTACTTC.